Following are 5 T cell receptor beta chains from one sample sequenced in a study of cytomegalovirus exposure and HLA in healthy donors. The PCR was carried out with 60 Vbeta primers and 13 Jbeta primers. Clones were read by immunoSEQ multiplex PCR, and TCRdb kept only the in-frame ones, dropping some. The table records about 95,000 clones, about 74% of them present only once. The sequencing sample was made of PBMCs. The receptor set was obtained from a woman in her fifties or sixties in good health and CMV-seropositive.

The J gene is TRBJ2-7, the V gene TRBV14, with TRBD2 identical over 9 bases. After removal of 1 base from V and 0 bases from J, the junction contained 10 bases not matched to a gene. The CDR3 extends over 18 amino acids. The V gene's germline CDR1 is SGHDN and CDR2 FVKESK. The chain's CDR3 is CASSQVYRVSGSSYEQYF. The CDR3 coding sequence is TGTGCCAGCAGCCAAGTGTACAGGGTTAGCGGGAGCTCCTACGAGCAGTACTTC.

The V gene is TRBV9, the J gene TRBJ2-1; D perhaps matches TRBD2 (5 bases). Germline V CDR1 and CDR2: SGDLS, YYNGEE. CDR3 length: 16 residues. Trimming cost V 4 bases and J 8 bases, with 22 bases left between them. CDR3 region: CASSPHISGAGYEQFF. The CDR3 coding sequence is TGTGCCAGCAGCCCCCATATAAGCGGAGCCGGGTATGAGCAGTTCTTC.

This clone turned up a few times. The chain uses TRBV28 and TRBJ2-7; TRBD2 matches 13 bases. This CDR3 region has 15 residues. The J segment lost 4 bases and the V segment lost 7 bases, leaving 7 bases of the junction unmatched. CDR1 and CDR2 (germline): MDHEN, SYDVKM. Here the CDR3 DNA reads TGTGCCAGCACGAAAGGGACTAGCGGGAATTACGAGCAGTACTTC. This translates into CASTKGTSGNYEQYF.

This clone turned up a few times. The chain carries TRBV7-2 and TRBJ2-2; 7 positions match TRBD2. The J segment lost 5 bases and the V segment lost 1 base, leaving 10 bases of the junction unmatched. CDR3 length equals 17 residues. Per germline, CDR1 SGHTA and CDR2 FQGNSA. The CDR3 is CASSLEGGLEWTGELFF. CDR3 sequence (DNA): TGTGCCAGCAGCTTAGAGGGCGGACTAGAGTGGACCGGGGAGCTGTTTTTT.

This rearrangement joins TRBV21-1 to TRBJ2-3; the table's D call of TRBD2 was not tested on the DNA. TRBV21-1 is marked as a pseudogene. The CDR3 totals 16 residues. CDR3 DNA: TGTGCCAGCAGCAGCAGAGACTCCCTGAGCACAGATACGCAGTATTTT. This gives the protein CASSSRDSLSTDTQYF.